The 3 T cell receptor beta chains in this list originate from one sample, sequenced in a study of T cells in Graves' hyperthyroidism and ophthalmopathy. TCR beta CDR3 sequences were amplified from RNA transcripts. Researchers ran a first-round RT-PCR on the TCR CDR3 using the HTBI primer set. Each CDR3 protein is one row after TCRdb ran MiXCR on the multiplex PCR reads. Of some 400,000 distinct CDR3 sequences in the sample, approximately 15% were seen once. Sequenced sample: blood. The receptors here all came from a woman aged 60-75 years with Graves' hyperthyroidism.

This clonotype was observed many times. J is TRBJ2-7 and V is TRBV6-1; D gene ambiguous. V was shortened by 4 bases and J by 0 bases, with 13 bases between the two germline ends. The germline gives CDR1 MNHNS, CDR2 SASEGT. The CDR3 length is 15 residues. The CDR3 DNA reads as TGTGCCAGCAGTGGCGACTCTAGGAGCTCCTACGAGCAGTACTTC. Protein product: CASSGDSRSSYEQYF.

This clonotype appeared many times. The chain employs TRBV6-1 and TRBJ2-3; 9 bases are a match to TRBD2. V shed 2 bases and J 1 base; nucleotides not matched to a gene: 10. This CDR3 has 18 residues. CDR1 MNHNS and CDR2 SASEGT come from the germline V gene. The CDR3 DNA is TGTGCCAGCAGTGAATTAGGCCTAGCGGGATCCCGCACAGATACGCAGTATTTT. The encoded protein is CASSELGLAGSRTDTQYF.

The V gene is TRBV4-1, the J gene TRBJ2-7, with D unresolved. From germline, CDR1 is MGHRA and CDR2 YSYEKL. V lost 0 bases, J lost 0 bases, and 12 bases lay in between. The CDR3 sequence is 16 residues long. Here the CDR3 DNA reads TGCGCCAGCAGCCAAGAGAGCGAATCTAGCTCCTACGAGCAGTACTTC. Translation: CASSQESESSSYEQYF.